These 17 T cell receptor beta chains share one sample of origin, sequenced in a study of CD8 T cells in Susac syndrome. About 0.45 to 1 ug RNA was reverse transcribed with random hexamers. TCRdb re-called the immunoSEQ multiplex PCR reads through MiXCR, storing one row per CDR3 protein. Among under 250,000 distinct CDR3 sequences, 94% were seen once, and the ten largest hold over 0.15%. The sample consisted of CD4+ T cells from PBMCs. The receptors shown here come from a human donor with Susac syndrome.

The rearrangement links TRBV29-1 to TRBJ1-1; D gene unclear. The germline V gene has CDR1 SQVTM and CDR2 ANQGSEA. Trimming left V 6 bases short and J 1 base short, with 12 bases between. The CDR3 runs 13 residues. The CDR3 DNA reads as TGCAGCGTGACGACGGGAGGGAACACTGAAGCTTTCTTT. Protein: CSVTTGGNTEAFF.

V and J are TRBV20-1 and TRBJ1-5; weak D call: TRBD1 (5 bases). CDR1 DFQATT and CDR2 SNEGSKA come from the germline V gene (reference sequence). The CDR3 is 13 amino acids. CDR3 loop: CSVGTGGNQPQHF. CDR3 sequence (DNA): TGCAGCGTAGGAACGGGGGGCAATCAGCCCCAGCATTTT.

This clonotype showed up just a few times. The V gene is TRBV6-2 or TRBV6-3, the J gene TRBJ2-3; D possibly corresponds to TRBD2 (5 bases). V lost 2 bases to trimming and J lost 9 bases, with 12 bases between them. The CDR3 extends over 13 amino acids. The germline gives CDR1 MNHEY, CDR2 SVGEGT. As DNA, the CDR3 is TGTGCCAGCAGTTACACGGGTCTAGCAACGCAGTATTTT. Translation gives CASSYTGLATQYF.

The V call is TRBV24-1, the J call TRBJ2-6; 8 nucleotides line up with TRBD1. After removal of 4 bases from V and 1 base from J, the junction contained 8 bases not matched to a gene. This CDR3 region has 18 residues. Germline lookup yields CDR1 KGHDR and CDR2 SFDVKD. CDR3 sequence: CATSESGTGVSGANVLTF. DNA for the CDR3: TGTGCCACCAGTGAATCCGGGACAGGAGTATCTGGGGCCAACGTCCTGACTTTC.

The gene calls are TRBV29-1 and TRBJ1-3; weak D call: TRBD1 (6 bases). Trimming took 7 bases from V and 2 from J, leaving 12 bases between them. Germline CDR1 reads SQVTM; CDR2 reads ANQGSEA. This CDR3 contains 13 residues. As DNA, the CDR3 is TGCAGCGCCTTGCGGGGGCCTGGAAACACCATATATTTT. Translation: CSALRGPGNTIYF.

The CDR3 reads CATSDTTTGELFF. The CDR3 DNA reads as TGTGCCACCAGTGATACCACCACCGGGGAGCTGTTTTTT. V gene TRBV24-1 combines with J gene TRBJ2-2; no definite D call. Germline V gene sequence: CDR1 KGHDR, CDR2 SFDVKD. The germline V and J ends were trimmed by 3 bases and 4 bases, with 5 bases remaining between them. The CDR3 contains 13 residues.

This clonotype was seen a few times. The chain uses TRBV18 and TRBJ2-1; 13 nucleotides match TRBD2. The CDR3 extends over 16 amino acids. The V gene end was trimmed by 6 bases and the J gene end by 4 bases; junction bases not matched to a gene: 6. Germline V gives CDR1 KGHSH, CDR2 LQKENI. CDR3 DNA sequence: TGTGCCAGCTCGTCGGGACTAGCGGGGAGTTACAATGAGCAGTTCTTC. Encoded protein: CASSSGLAGSYNEQFF.

The chain has TRBV5-4 and TRBJ2-5; D is uncertain. Deletions cut 1 base from V and 5 bases from J, with 9 bases between. The V gene's germline CDR1 is SGHNT and CDR2 YYREEE (reference sequence). The CDR3 runs to 13 residues. DNA of the CDR3: TGTGCCAGCAGCTTGTTAGGGTTGGAGACCCAGTACTTC. Its protein product is CASSLLGLETQYF.

This rearrangement joins TRBV24-1 to TRBJ2-1; D call uncertain. The CDR3 runs 14 residues. Trimming stripped 4 bases from V and 7 bases from J, with 13 bases between. Germline assignment: CDR1 KGHDR and CDR2 SFDVKD. As DNA, the CDR3 is TGTGCCACCAGTGACCCCGGGCCCGGGAATGAGCAGTTCTTC. It translates to CATSDPGPGNEQFF.

This chain connects TRBV7-2 to TRBJ1-2, with unresolved D. With 5 bases removed from V and 4 bases from J, the gap between germline ends came to 14 bases. CDR3 length: 14 residues. Germline V gene lookup returns CDR1 SGHTA and CDR2 FQGNSA. CDR3 region: CASSPQSVSYGYTF. CDR3 nucleotides: TGTGCCAGCAGCCCGCAGTCAGTGTCCTATGGCTACACCTTC.

This rearrangement joins TRBV5-1 to TRBJ2-2; D is uncertain. V dropped 1 base and J dropped 7 bases, with 8 bases sitting between them. The CDR3 has 13 amino acids. The germline V gene encodes CDR1 SGHRS and CDR2 YFSETQ. As DNA, the CDR3 is TGCGCCAGCAGCTTGAAGAGAGTCGGGGAGCTGTTTTTT. Amino acid sequence: CASSLKRVGELFF.

The genes are TRBV25-1 and TRBJ1-4; D not certain. This CDR3 region has 12 residues. V lost 8 bases and J 4 bases, leaving 8 bases between the germline ends. Germline V gene lookup returns CDR1 MGHDK and CDR2 SYGVNS. The DNA for the CDR3 is TGTGCCAGCGGCGGAGTTAATGAAAAACTGTTTTTT. It yields the protein CASGGVNEKLFF.

The chain carries TRBV12-3 or TRBV12-4 and TRBJ2-1; D is ambiguous. Trimming pared 5 bases from V and 6 bases from J, leaving 14 bases between. CDR3 length: 14 residues. CDR3 DNA sequence: TGTGCCAGCAGTCCACCGGACGGCTCCAATGAGCAGTTCTTC. It codes for CASSPPDGSNEQFF.

The rearrangement uses TRBV5-4 and TRBJ2-5; TRBD2 matches 12 bases. V lost 1 base, J lost 4 bases, and 2 bases stayed unmatched. Germline CDR1 SGHNT, CDR2 YYREEE (reference sequence). The CDR3 extends over 15 amino acids. The DNA for the CDR3 is TGTGCCAGCAGCTTGACTAGCGGGGGGCCAGAGACCCAGTACTTC. It yields the protein CASSLTSGGPETQYF.

In nucleotides, the CDR3 is TGTGCCAGCAGCGTAGGGGATGGAAAGTCCGTCGAAGCTTTCTTT. This translates into CASSVGDGKSVEAFF. The chain combines TRBV9 with TRBJ1-1; unclear D gene. V dropped 0 bases and J dropped 8 bases, with 17 bases sitting between them. The CDR3 is 15 amino acids. The germline CDR1 and CDR2 sequences are SGDLS and YYNGEE. Complete variable domain (other parts from reference TRBV9 and TRBJ1-1): DSGVTQTPKHLITATGQRVTLRCSPRSGDLSVYWYQQSLDQGLQFLIQYYNGEERAKGNILERFSAQQFPDLHSELNLSSLELGDSALYFCASSVGDGKSVEAFFGQGTRLTVV.

This chain joins TRBV5-1 and TRBJ2-7, with D maybe TRBD2 (6 bases). Trimming removed 1 base from V and 0 bases from J, with 20 bases in between. Germline V lookup: CDR1 SGHRS, CDR2 YFSETQ. This CDR3 region has 18 residues. This CDR3 is CASSLSPRVYGSSYEQYF. The CDR3 DNA follows: TGCGCCAGCAGCTTGAGTCCCAGGGTGTACGGGAGCTCCTACGAGCAGTACTTC.

This clonotype was counted once. The V and J genes are TRBV24-1 and TRBJ1-2; no clear D gene. The CDR3 spans 13 residues. Germline V gives CDR1 KGHDR, CDR2 SFDVKD. The V gene lost 5 bases and the J gene lost 4 bases, with 10 bases spanning the gap. Here the CDR3 DNA reads TGTGCCACCAGTGTCTCGGTAGGCTATGGCTACACCTTC. Amino acid sequence: CATSVSVGYGYTF.